Each of the 5 T cell receptor beta chains below was sequenced from the same sample in a study of cytomegalovirus exposure and HLA in healthy donors. The PCR contained 60 Vbeta and 13 Jbeta primers. Sequencing was performed with immunoSEQ multiplex PCR; in TCRdb, only in-frame clones are kept and a portion is missing. The sample shows roughly 230,000 clones, approximately 81% of them seen only once. The sequencing sample was made of PBMCs. These receptors were collected from a girl under 10 years old in good health and CMV-seronegative.

The gene calls are TRBV21-1 and TRBJ2-7; the table calls TRBD2, which could not be checked here. TRBV21-1 is a pseudogene locus. The CDR3 consists of 14 residues. The CDR3 region has the DNA TGTGCCAGCACCCGACTAGCGGTGACCGACGAGCAGTACTTC. It yields the protein CASTRLAVTDEQYF.

V and J are TRBV2 and TRBJ1-1; possibly TRBD1 for D (5 bases). Between the trimmed V and J ends, which lost 6 bases and 0 bases, there was a span of 11 bases. Germline V gene data show CDR1 as SNHLY and CDR2 as FYNNEI. This CDR3 is built from 14 residues. This CDR3 reads CASRPGLLNTEAFF. The CDR3 DNA reads as TGTGCCAGCAGACCGGGACTGCTGAACACTGAAGCTTTCTTT.

The chain joins TRBV30 to TRBJ2-1, with 10 bases matching TRBD1. The junction had 5 bases not matched to a gene; V was cut back by 2 bases and J by 10 bases. The CDR3 length is 13 residues. Germline lookup yields CDR1 GTSNPN and CDR2 SVGIG (reference sequence). Written as DNA, the CDR3 is TGTGCCTGGAGTCTGGGGACAGGGGACGAGCAGTTCTTC. This encodes CAWSLGTGDEQFF.

The chain links TRBV11-3 to TRBJ2-2, with 9 bases fitting TRBD2. Germline CDR1 SGHNT, CDR2 YENEEA. The V and J ends lost 5 bases and 2 bases, in that order; junction bases with no gene match: 15. The CDR3 is made up of 19 amino acids. CDR3 protein: CASSPLVGAGGLNTGELFF. For the CDR3, the DNA is TGTGCCAGCAGCCCCCTTGTAGGAGCGGGGGGATTAAACACCGGGGAGCTGTTTTTT.

This chain connects TRBV11-2 to TRBJ2-3; 7 bases agree with TRBD2. CDR1 and CDR2 from the germline V gene are SGHAT and FQNNGV. The CDR3 loop spans 16 amino acids. Trimming took 1 base from V and 3 from J; bases not matched to a gene: 7. Here the CDR3 DNA reads TGTGCCAGCAGCTTAGCTTTCCAGGGAGGGACAGATACGCAGTATTTT. Its protein product is CASSLAFQGGTDTQYF.